The 27 T cell receptor beta chains below come from one sample, sequenced in a study of blood T cell repertoires in COVID-19. Here immunoSEQ multiplex PCR was the method, and the copy in TCRdb shows in-frame clones only, minus some. The data hold tens of thousands of clones, with more than 75% observed a single time. Sequenced sample: PBMCs or T cells enriched from blood (not recorded which). These receptors were collected from a woman aged 40 to 49 who had recovered from COVID-19.

V usage is TRBV19 and J usage is TRBJ2-5; 16 positions agree with TRBD2. The germline V gene encodes CDR1 LNHDA and CDR2 SQIVND (reference sequence). J gave up 2 bases and V 5 bases, and 5 bases lay outside the gene matches. This CDR3 is built from 17 residues. In DNA, the CDR3 is TGTGCCAGTAGTTCGGGACTAGCGGGGGGGATACAAGAGACCCAGTACTTC. It encodes CASSSGLAGGIQETQYF. Full variable domain (remainder filled in from reference TRBV19 and TRBJ2-5): DGGITQSPKYLFRKEGQNVTLSCEQNLNHDAMYWYRQDPGQGLRLIYYSQIVNDFQKGDIAEGYSVSREKKESFPLTVTSAQKNPTAFYLCASSSGLAGGIQETQYFGPGTRLLVL.

CDR3 sequence reads: CASSPGQGETQYF. The DNA of the CDR3 is TGTGCCAGCAGCCCCGGACAGGGAGAGACCCAGTACTTC. The chain couples TRBV7-9 to TRBJ2-5, with TRBD1 matching over 8 bases. Trimming at V came to 5 bases and at J to 4 bases, leaving 3 bases not matched to a gene. The CDR3 contains 13 residues. In germline, CDR1 is SEHNR, CDR2 FQNEAQ (reference sequence).

Comments on this clone: The junction shows a germline mismatch at one end, possibly a read error. The chain recombines TRBV14 with TRBJ1-1; D is unclear. The CDR3 sequence is 13 residues long. The germline V gene encodes CDR1 SGHDN and CDR2 FVKESK. The CDR3 is CASSQDLGNLKAF. CDR3 DNA: TGTGCCAGCAGCCAAGATCTGGGCAACCTTAAAGCATTT.

This clone came up once. The gene calls are TRBV27 and TRBJ2-5, with 12 bases lining up with TRBD2. Germline trimming cut 5 bases from V and 3 bases from J; bases unmatched to any gene: 7. Germline values: CDR1 MNHEY, CDR2 SMNVEV (reference sequence). The CDR3 extends over 16 amino acids. CDR3 protein: CASSTRTSGAEETQYF. In nucleotides, the CDR3 is TGTGCCAGCAGTACTCGGACTAGCGGGGCCGAAGAGACCCAGTACTTC.

This clone has just a few counts. CDR3 residues: CATSDPGQGNTGELFF. DNA of the CDR3: TGTGCCACCAGTGACCCGGGACAGGGTAACACCGGGGAGCTGTTTTTT. The chain uses TRBV24-1 and TRBJ2-2; 9 nucleotides match TRBD1. Germline V gene data show CDR1 as KGHDR and CDR2 as SFDVKD. Trimming at V came to 4 bases and at J to 2 bases, leaving 4 bases not matched to a gene. The CDR3 is 16 amino acids.

The genes are TRBV9 and TRBJ1-1; D is perhaps TRBD1 (6 bases). Germline lookup yields CDR1 SGDLS and CDR2 YYNGEE. V was shortened by 4 bases and J by 5 bases, with 15 bases between the two germline ends. The CDR3 has 14 residues. The CDR3 bases are TGTGCCAGCAGCTTCAAACAGGGTCAGACTGAAGCTTTCTTT. It encodes CASSFKQGQTEAFF.

The CDR3 bases are TGTGCCAGCAGCTTAGGACTTGCAGCGATCAATCAGCCCCAGCATTTT. Its translation is CASSLGLAAINQPQHF. The chain uses TRBV5-6 and TRBJ1-5; D not certain. The CDR3 has 16 amino acids. Trimming pared 2 bases from V and 3 bases from J, leaving 15 bases between. Per germline, CDR1 SGHDT and CDR2 YYEEEE.

This clone was seen just once. V is TRBV5-4 and J is TRBJ2-7; 7 nucleotides line up with TRBD2. J was trimmed by 12 bases and V by 3 bases; bases with no gene match: 6. Germline V CDR1 and CDR2: SGHNT, YYREEE (reference sequence). The CDR3 sequence is 11 residues long. The CDR3 spells CASSYAGDVYF. As DNA, the CDR3 is TGTGCCAGCAGCTATGCGGGGGATGTGTACTTC.

The chain combines TRBV12-3 or TRBV12-4 with TRBJ1-4; tentatively, D is TRBD1 (5 bases). This CDR3 is 13 amino acids long. Trimming removed 6 bases at V and 7 bases at J, with 12 bases between. Written as DNA, the CDR3 is TGTGCCAGCAGCCGGGGGGTGCTTGAAAAACTGTTTTTT. Protein sequence: CASSRGVLEKLFF.

The chain is built from TRBV14 and TRBJ2-5, with D perhaps matching TRBD2 (5 bases). Germline CDR1 SGHDN, CDR2 FVKESK. This CDR3 comprises 17 residues. The V gene lost 1 base and the J gene lost 2 bases, with 17 bases spanning the gap. CDR3 protein: CASSQGRFAGEQETQYF. In DNA, the CDR3 is TGTGCCAGCAGCCAAGGGAGGTTTGCGGGCGAACAAGAGACCCAGTACTTC.

J is TRBJ1-2 and V is TRBV6-2 or TRBV6-3; 10 nucleotides align to TRBD1. The CDR3 extends over 18 amino acids. Trimming took 0 bases from V and 7 from J; bases not matched to a gene: 14. From germline, CDR1 is MNHEY and CDR2 SVGEGT. CDR3 amino acids: CASSYSNRAPRTGGGYTF. CDR3 DNA: TGTGCCAGCAGTTACTCGAATCGTGCCCCGAGGACAGGGGGTGGCTACACCTTC.

J is TRBJ1-1 and V is TRBV6-6, with 8 bases that match TRBD1. CDR3 size: 15 residues. The trim removed 5 bases at V and 4 bases at J, leaving 9 bases unmatched. Germline CDR1 MNHNY, CDR2 SVGAGI (reference sequence). CDR3 sequence reads: CASSPTGGAGTEAFF. CDR3 nucleotides: TGTGCCAGCAGTCCCACAGGGGGGGCAGGCACTGAAGCTTTCTTT.

The rearrangement links TRBV5-5 to TRBJ1-1, with a weak D call TRBD1 (6 bases). Trimming removed 4 bases from V and 5 bases from J, with 18 bases in between. Per germline, CDR1 SGHKS and CDR2 YYEKEE (reference sequence). There are 15 residues in the CDR3. This CDR3 is CASSPLGGRETEAFF. CDR3 in DNA: TGTGCCAGCAGCCCCCTGGGGGGGCGGGAAACTGAAGCTTTCTTT. The variable domain in full, completed from reference TRBV5-5 and TRBJ1-1, reads DAGVTQSPTHLIKTRGQQVTLRCSPISGHKSVSWYQQVLGQGPQFIFQYYEKEERGRGNFPDRFSARQFPNYSSELNVNALLLGDSALYLCASSPLGGRETEAFFGQGTRLTVV.

This chain joins TRBV12-5 and TRBJ1-2; a weak D match, TRBD1 (5 bases). This CDR3 contains 14 residues. The V and J ends lost 3 bases and 6 bases respectively, with 14 bases between them. CDR1 LGHNT and CDR2 FRNRAP come from the germline V gene. The CDR3 loop is CASGFGPGKDGYTF. The CDR3 coding sequence is TGTGCTAGTGGTTTCGGCCCAGGGAAGGATGGCTACACCTTC.

CDR3 nucleotides: TGTGCCAGCAGGGAGTTAGACACGCAGTATTTT. Translation: CASRELDTQYF. The chain is built from TRBV6-5 and TRBJ2-3, with D unresolved. CDR1 MNHEY and CDR2 SVGAGI come from the germline V gene. Trimming stripped 6 bases from V and 9 bases from J, with 10 bases between. This CDR3 has 11 amino acids.

This clone was observed a single time. This rearrangement joins TRBV2 to TRBJ2-5, with 7 bases matching TRBD1. The germline V gene has CDR1 SNHLY and CDR2 FYNNEI. The V and J ends lost 6 bases and 5 bases, in that order; junction bases with no gene match: 6. This CDR3 comprises 13 residues. The CDR3 sequence is CASRTGISETQYF. The CDR3 DNA follows: TGTGCCAGCAGGACAGGGATTTCGGAGACCCAGTACTTC.

The gene calls are TRBV4-2 and TRBJ1-3; D is unclear. V was shortened by 0 bases and J by 2 bases, with 11 bases between the two germline ends. The germline gives CDR1 LGHNA, CDR2 YNFKEQ. This CDR3 comprises 16 residues. CDR3 in DNA: TGTGCCAGCAGCCAAGAGTCCCGGGTTGCTGGAAACACCATATATTTT. It encodes CASSQESRVAGNTIYF.

A single count supports this clone. The J gene is TRBJ1-1, the V gene TRBV6-5; possibly TRBD1 for D (6 bases). Per germline, CDR1 MNHEY and CDR2 SVGAGI. Trimming pared 4 bases from V and 2 bases from J, leaving 11 bases between. CDR3 length equals 14 residues. The CDR3 DNA follows: TGTGCCAGCAGTTCACAGGGAGTAAACACTGAAGCTTTCTTT. It codes for CASSSQGVNTEAFF.

V usage is TRBV10-3 and J usage is TRBJ2-7, with 12 nucleotides matching TRBD2. The CDR3 runs 15 residues. V trimming: 10 bases; J trimming: 2 bases; junction bases outside the gene matches: 9. CDR1 and CDR2 (germline): ENHRY, SYGVKD. CDR3 amino acids: CANLSLAGGPYEQYF. The CDR3 DNA reads as TGTGCCAACCTCTCCCTAGCGGGGGGGCCCTACGAGCAGTACTTC.

V gene TRBV27 combines with J gene TRBJ2-7; D unresolved. CDR3 size: 15 residues. The germline V gene has CDR1 MNHEY and CDR2 SMNVEV (reference sequence). V lost 0 bases and J lost 3, with 12 bases in between. This CDR3 is CASSLSSVPNYEQYF. CDR3 sequence (DNA): TGTGCCAGCAGTTTATCGTCGGTGCCAAACTACGAGCAGTACTTC.

This clone has a handful of counts. V gene TRBV25-1 combines with J gene TRBJ2-6; D not resolved. Trimming cost V 6 bases and J 4 bases, with 7 bases left between them. CDR3 size: 13 residues. CDR1 is MGHDK, CDR2 SYGVNS, per germline. CDR3 protein: CASRETGANVLTF. In DNA form, the CDR3 reads TGTGCCAGCAGGGAGACCGGGGCCAACGTCCTGACTTTC.

Of note for this clone: Other DNA variants within this sample encode the same CDR3. The V and J genes are TRBV5-1 and TRBJ1-4, with no clear D. Germline CDR1 reads SGHRS; CDR2 reads YFSETQ. Trimming pared 4 bases from V and 0 bases from J, leaving 7 bases between. The CDR3 sequence is 14 residues long. Written as DNA, the CDR3 is TGCGCCAGCAGCCCCCAGGCAACTAATGAAAAACTGTTTTTT. Translating gives CASSPQATNEKLFF.

The chain employs TRBV7-2 and TRBJ2-1; 10 nucleotides align to TRBD1. Germline assignment: CDR1 SGHTA and CDR2 FQGNSA. Losses at the gene ends were 8 bases for V and 10 bases for J; bases not matched to a gene: 14. The length of the CDR3 is 15 residues. The CDR3 reads CASGIGTGASREQFF. CDR3 sequence (DNA): TGTGCCAGCGGCATCGGGACAGGGGCATCGAGGGAGCAGTTCTTC.

The rearrangement uses TRBV5-5 and TRBJ2-1, with 9 bases aligning to TRBD1. V dropped 1 base and J dropped 7; count of bases not matched to a gene: 6. This CDR3 has 15 amino acids. Germline-derived CDR1 and CDR2 are SGHKS and YYEKEE (reference sequence). CDR3 amino acids: CASSLPGQGMNEQFF. CDR3 sequence (DNA): TGTGCCAGCAGCTTGCCGGGACAGGGTATGAATGAGCAGTTCTTC.

The chain is built from TRBV7-6 and TRBJ2-5; maybe TRBD2 (6 bases). The V end was cut by 7 bases, the J end by 2 bases, with 17 bases between. The CDR3 has 15 amino acids. CDR1 is SGHVS, CDR2 FNYEAQ, per germline. CDR3 in amino acids: CASNSLGGEQETQYF. CDR3 DNA: TGTGCCAGCAATTCATTGGGCGGGGAGCAAGAGACCCAGTACTTC.

The chain joins TRBV6-1 to TRBJ1-2, with D perhaps TRBD1 (6 bases). Germline V gene lookup returns CDR1 MNHNS and CDR2 SASEGT. This CDR3 comprises 14 residues. Between the trimmed V and J ends, which lost 5 bases and 4 bases, there was a span of 14 bases. CDR3 DNA: TGTGCCAGCAGTCCCCAACAGGGCGGCTATGGCTACACCTTC. It yields the protein CASSPQQGGYGYTF.

The chain recombines TRBV7-6 with TRBJ2-7; maybe TRBD2 (6 bases). Between the trimmed V and J ends, which lost 5 bases and 0 bases, there was a span of 14 bases. The germline V gene has CDR1 SGHVS and CDR2 FNYEAQ. The CDR3 consists of 15 residues. The CDR3 DNA follows: TGTGCCAGCAGCCCCGAAGCGGGCCTCTCCTACGAGCAGTACTTC. This sequence encodes CASSPEAGLSYEQYF.